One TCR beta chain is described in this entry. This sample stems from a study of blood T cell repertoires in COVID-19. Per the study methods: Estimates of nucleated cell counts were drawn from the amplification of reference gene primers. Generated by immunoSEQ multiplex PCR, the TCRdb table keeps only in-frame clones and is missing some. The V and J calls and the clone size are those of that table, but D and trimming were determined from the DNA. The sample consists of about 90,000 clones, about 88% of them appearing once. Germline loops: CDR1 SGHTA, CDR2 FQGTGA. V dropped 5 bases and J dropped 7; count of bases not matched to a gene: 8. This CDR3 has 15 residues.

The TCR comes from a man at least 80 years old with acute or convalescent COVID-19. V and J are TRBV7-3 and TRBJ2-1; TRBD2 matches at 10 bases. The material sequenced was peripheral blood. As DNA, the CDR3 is TGTGCCAGCAGCATACTAGCGGGAATGATGAATGAGCAGTTCTTC. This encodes CASSILAGMMNEQFF.